This T cell receptor beta chain was obtained from a study of blood T cell repertoires in COVID-19. Study context: Acute and convalescent COVID-19 specimens originated in the United States, Italy and Spain. Sources were T cells, B-cell-depleted T cells, or PBMCs; the material itself was cDNA or gDNA.

V trimming: 0 bases; J trimming: 2 bases; junction bases outside the gene matches: 9. The CDR3 is 18 amino acids. Germline values: CDR1 LGHNA, CDR2 YNFKEQ. The authors' processing: Estimated nucleated cell counts came from reference gene primer amplification. The repertoire was sequenced with immunoSEQ multiplex PCR; TCRdb's copy has only in-frame clones and lacks some. V and J calls plus clone size are reproduced from that table; the DNA served to infer D and trimming. The data hold approximately 63,000 clones, with roughly nine tenths observed a single time. Specimen: peripheral blood. V usage is TRBV4-2 and J usage is TRBJ2-3; 9 bases match TRBD2. The TCR was taken from a man older than 75 in a cohort sampled during active COVID-19. The CDR3 bases are TGTGCCAGCAGCCAAGAGTCGATGCTAGCGGGGAACACAGATACGCAGTATTTT. Residues: CASSQESMLAGNTDTQYF.